This TCR beta chain appears in the sequencing data of a study of blood T cell repertoires in COVID-19. This CDR3 region has 12 residues. Trimming cost V 6 bases and J 5 bases, with 10 bases left between them. Germline loops: CDR1 MNHEY, CDR2 SMNVEV (reference sequence). Methods used by the authors: Amplification of reference gene primers was used by the study to estimate nucleated cell counts. Clones were read by immunoSEQ multiplex PCR, and TCRdb kept only the in-frame ones, dropping some. V and J calls and clone size come straight from that table; D and trimming were deduced from the DNA. This table has around 250,000 clones, 80% to 85% appearing once.

V gene TRBV27 combines with J gene TRBJ1-2; D is unclear. Specimen: peripheral blood. This TCR derives from a woman in her 40s who had recovered from COVID-19. The DNA of the CDR3 is TGTGCCAGCAGGGCTGGTCTTTATGGCTACACCTTC. It translates to CASRAGLYGYTF.